Given below is one TCR beta chain in context. This sample is drawn from a study of OX40 agonist ivuxolimab in advanced cancers. V lost 0 bases to trimming and J lost 9 bases, with 18 bases between them. This CDR3 is built from 15 residues. Per germline, CDR1 LGHNA and CDR2 YSLEER. Individuals having autoimmune disease history or systemic immunosuppression were not enrolled. TCRdb keeps only in-frame clones here, not all; method: immunoSEQ multiplex PCR. The data show 65,000 to 95,000 clones, about 94% seen once. The chain is built from TRBV4-3 and TRBJ2-7, with D perhaps being TRBD1 or TRBD2 (6 bases each). The source of this sequence is an adult with an advanced solid tumor such as melanoma, head and neck, liver or kidney cancer. The source was CD4+ or CD8+ T cells sorted from blood, collected in a trial of the OX40 agonist ivuxolimab. DNA for the CDR3: TGCGCCAGCAGCCAAGATAAAGCGGGTGGAGGGGGGCAGTACTTC. It encodes CASSQDKAGGGGQYF.